This T cell receptor beta chain was recovered during a study of cytotoxic CD8 clonotypes in ibrutinib-treated CLL. Study background: The authors obtained response samples at a median of roughly twelve months of treatment, range 6 to 36.

CDR3 length: 17 amino acids. Germline V gives CDR1 MGHRA, CDR2 YSYEKL. V was clipped by 0 bases and J by 6 bases, with 17 bases between them. This clone was seen only once. As yet, its antigen is unknown. General study results and limits: The public clonotypes identified were infrequent and showed contraction or stability on treatment. A rise in clonality was seen at ibrutinib response, and a fall back toward baseline was seen at progression. While tracking circulating CD8+ T-cell counts, baseline clonality exceeded that of age-matched healthy donors.

Profiled with immunoSEQ multiplex PCR; TCRdb holds only in-frame clones, not every one. The repertoire consists of around 9,600 clones, with roughly 55% occurring once and the leading ten covering roughly 20%. The material sequenced was PBMCs, taken before ibrutinib treatment. The chain employs TRBV4-1 and TRBJ2-2; D unresolved. The clonotype comes from a human donor with chronic lymphocytic leukemia. The CDR3 reads CASSQDRYSNIPGELFF. As DNA, the CDR3 is TGCGCCAGCAGCCAAGATCGGTACTCTAATATACCCGGGGAGCTGTTTTTT.